This entry lists 14 T cell receptor beta chains sequenced from one sample in a study of beta chain features in type 1 diabetes. General study findings and limits: People with Type 1 diabetes carried modestly yet significantly shorter TCRB CDR3s in all four CD4+ subsets.

No antigen has been identified for these receptors. The sequenced template was cDNA made from the entire isolated RNA. The method was immunoSEQ multiplex PCR; TCRdb's version includes in-frame clones alone and lacks a portion of them. The sample lists about 660,000 clones, more than 12% occurring once. Sample: naive CD4+ T cells from blood. The origin of the receptors is a man aged 18 to 35 with type 1 diabetes.

This clone appeared a few times. This chain links TRBV13 with TRBJ2-5; 15 nucleotides agree with TRBD2. The trim removed 5 bases at V and 4 bases at J, leaving 11 bases unmatched. Germline V gene lookup returns CDR1 PRHDT and CDR2 FYEKMQ (reference sequence). The CDR3 consists of 18 residues. CDR3 sequence reads: CASSRRTSGRVVLETQYF. For the CDR3, the DNA is TGTGCCAGCAGCCGACGGACTAGCGGGAGGGTGGTTCTAGAGACCCAGTACTTC. The full variable domain, rest sourced from reference TRBV13 and TRBJ2-5, is AAGVIQSPRHLIKEKRETATLKCYPIPRHDTVYWYQQGPGQDPQFLISFYEKMQSDKGSIPDRFSAQQFSDYHSELNMSSLELGDSALYFCASSRRTSGRVVLETQYFGPGTRLLVL.

A few counts support this clone. The V gene is TRBV5-1, the J gene TRBJ2-5, with D possibly matching TRBD2 (6 bases). The V gene's germline CDR1 is SGHRS and CDR2 YFSETQ. V dropped 3 bases and J dropped 4 bases, with 13 bases sitting between them. CDR3 length: 14 amino acids. The CDR3 loop is CASSSGTQAETQYF. For the CDR3, the DNA is TGCGCCAGCAGCTCCGGGACTCAGGCAGAGACCCAGTACTTC. The full variable domain, in which reference TRBV5-1 and TRBJ2-5 provide the parts outside the CDR3, is KAGVTQTPRYLIKTRGQQVTLSCSPISGHRSVSWYQQTPGQGLQFLFEYFSETQRNKGNFPGRFSGRQFSNSRSEMNVSTLELGDSALYLCASSSGTQAETQYFGPGTRLLVL.

The chain links TRBV7-2 to TRBJ1-6, with a tentative D call TRBD1 (6 bases). CDR3 length: 15 amino acids. Trimming left V 1 base short and J 7 bases short, with 11 bases between. Germline assignment: CDR1 SGHTA and CDR2 FQGNSA. DNA of the CDR3: TGTGCCAGCAGCTTAGGGGCAGGGGTGAATTCACCCCTCCACTTT. This encodes CASSLGAGVNSPLHF.

This clone was seen only once. The genes are TRBV4-2 and TRBJ2-5; TRBD2 agrees at 10 bases. The CDR3 has 17 residues. Germline V gives CDR1 LGHNA, CDR2 YNFKEQ. Trimming at V came to 2 bases and at J to 5 bases, leaving 11 bases not matched to a gene. The CDR3: CASSQPIGTSEAETQYF. CDR3 sequence (DNA): TGTGCCAGCAGCCAACCTATCGGGACTAGCGAGGCGGAGACCCAGTACTTC.

The chain carries TRBV7-2 and TRBJ1-1; maybe TRBD1 (5 bases). The ends were cut back, 5 bases at V and 5 bases at J, with 15 bases in the middle. Germline lookup yields CDR1 SGHTA and CDR2 FQGNSA. The CDR3 covers 14 residues. This CDR3 reads CASSPRQSRTEAFF. CDR3 sequence (DNA): TGTGCCAGCAGCCCCCGACAGAGTCGGACTGAAGCTTTCTTT.

The J gene is TRBJ2-5, the V gene TRBV2, with D perhaps assigned TRBD1 or TRBD2 (5 bases each). Germline CDR1 SNHLY, CDR2 FYNNEI. This CDR3 is built from 12 residues. V lost 9 bases and J 1 base, leaving 9 bases between the germline ends. CDR3 amino acids: CASRDPQETQYF. The DNA for the CDR3 is TGTGCCAGTCGGGACCCCCAAGAGACCCAGTACTTC.

This clone was seen more than once but under ten times. The V call is TRBV18, the J call TRBJ2-6; TRBD2 aligns across 7 bases. The germline V gene encodes CDR1 KGHSH and CDR2 LQKENI. Trimming cost V 8 bases and J 0 bases; bases outside gene matches: 10. This CDR3 contains 17 residues. The DNA for the CDR3 is TGTGCCAGCCATAGCGGGCACCGCAGCTCTGGGGCCAACGTCCTGACTTTC. Its translation is CASHSGHRSSGANVLTF. The variable domain in full, with the rest retrieved from reference TRBV18 and TRBJ2-6, is NAGVMQNPRHLVRRRGQEARLRCSPMKGHSHVYWYRQLPEEGLKFMVYLQKENIIDESGMPKERFSAEFPKEGPSILRIQQVVRGDSAAYFCASHSGHRSSGANVLTFGAGSRLTVL.

The J gene is TRBJ2-6, the V gene TRBV5-1; D is perhaps TRBD1 (5 bases). With 1 base removed from V and 2 bases from J, the gap between germline ends came to 7 bases. The CDR3 is 15 residues long. Germline values: CDR1 SGHRS, CDR2 YFSETQ. The CDR3 here is CASSLQGTGANVLTF. The DNA of the CDR3 is TGCGCCAGCAGCTTGCAGGGCACTGGGGCCAACGTCCTGACTTTC.

The chain is built from TRBV7-9 and TRBJ1-1; D not certain. CDR3 length: 14 amino acids. Germline lookup yields CDR1 SEHNR and CDR2 FQNEAQ (reference sequence). The V gene lost 5 bases and the J gene lost 3 bases, with 13 bases spanning the gap. The CDR3: CASSRDTVHTEAFF. CDR3 bases: TGTGCCAGCAGCCGCGATACAGTTCACACTGAAGCTTTCTTT.

The table lists this clone with a few counts. This chain uses TRBV5-4 with TRBJ2-1, with TRBD2 as a possible D gene (6 bases). This CDR3 spans 14 amino acids. Trimming took 4 bases from V and 3 from J, leaving 11 bases between them. Germline CDR1 and CDR2: SGHNT and YYREEE (reference sequence). The CDR3 region is CASSLWGDYNEQFF. In nucleotides, the CDR3 is TGTGCCAGCAGCCTGTGGGGGGACTACAATGAGCAGTTCTTC.

This clone was recorded a few times. This chain links TRBV5-1 with TRBJ1-4, with unresolved D. This CDR3 comprises 14 residues. The V and J ends lost 4 bases and 4 bases respectively, with 11 bases between them. CDR1 SGHRS and CDR2 YFSETQ come from the germline V gene. The CDR3 DNA reads as TGCGCCAGCAGCCAGGAGGGCCTTAATGAAAAACTGTTTTTT. Translated, it gives CASSQEGLNEKLFF.

The chain carries TRBV4-1 and TRBJ2-1, with D possibly matching TRBD1 (5 bases). Germline CDR1 and CDR2: MGHRA and YSYEKL. The germline V and J ends were trimmed by 1 base and 8 bases, with 12 bases remaining between them. This CDR3 region has 14 residues. The CDR3 reads CASSQASGKDEQFF. Written as DNA, the CDR3 is TGCGCCAGCAGCCAAGCCTCAGGGAAGGATGAGCAGTTCTTC.

This clone has more than one count but fewer than ten. This chain uses TRBV29-1 with TRBJ1-1; D gene uncertain. Germline CDR1 and CDR2: SQVTM and ANQGSEA. This CDR3 has 14 amino acids. Trimming removed 5 bases from V and 5 bases from J, with 18 bases in between. As DNA, the CDR3 is TGCAGCGTTCAGGAGACCCTAGGTGGTACTGAAGCTTTCTTT. This encodes CSVQETLGGTEAFF. Drawing the rest from reference TRBV29-1 and TRBJ1-1, the complete variable domain is SAVISQKPSRDICQRGTSLTIQCQVDSQVTMMFWYRQQPGQSLTLIATANQGSEATYESGFVIDKFPISRPNLTFSTLTVSNMSPEDSSIYLCSVQETLGGTEAFFGQGTRLTVV.

The rearrangement uses TRBV4-3 and TRBJ2-7; D unclear. The V gene's germline CDR1 is LGHNA and CDR2 YSLEER. CDR3 size: 16 residues. V lost 0 bases to trimming and J lost 7 bases, with 19 bases between them. For the CDR3, the DNA is TGCGCCAGCAGCCAAGATAGTGGGCTTTCCCTGAATGAGCAGTACTTC. Protein: CASSQDSGLSLNEQYF.